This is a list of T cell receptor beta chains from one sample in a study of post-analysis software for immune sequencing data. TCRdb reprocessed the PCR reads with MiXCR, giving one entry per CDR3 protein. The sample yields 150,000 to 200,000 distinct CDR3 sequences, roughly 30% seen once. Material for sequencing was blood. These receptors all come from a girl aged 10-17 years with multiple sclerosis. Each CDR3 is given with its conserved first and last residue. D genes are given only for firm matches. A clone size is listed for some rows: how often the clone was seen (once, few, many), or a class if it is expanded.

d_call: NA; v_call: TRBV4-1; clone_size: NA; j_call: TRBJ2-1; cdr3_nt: TGCGCCAGCAGCCAAGCGAGCGGACTCCTTGGTGAGCAGTTCTTC; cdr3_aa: CASSQASGLLGEQFF
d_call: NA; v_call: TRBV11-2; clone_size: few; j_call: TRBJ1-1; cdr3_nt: TGTGCCAGCAGCCCGGACAGTTTTGAAGCTTTCTTT; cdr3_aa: CASSPDSFEAFF
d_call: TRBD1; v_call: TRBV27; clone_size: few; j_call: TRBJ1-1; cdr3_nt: TGTGCCAGCAGTTTAGGGATAGGGGGCGGAGGTACTGAAGCTTTCTTT; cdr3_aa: CASSLGIGGGGTEAFF
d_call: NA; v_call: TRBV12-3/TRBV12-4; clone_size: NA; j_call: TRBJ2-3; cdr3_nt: TGTGCCAGCAAGACATCTACAGGGCCAGATACGCAGTATTTT; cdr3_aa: CASKTSTGPDTQYF
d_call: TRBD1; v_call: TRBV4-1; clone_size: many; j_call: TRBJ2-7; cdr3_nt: TGCGCCAGCAGCCAAGATCTGAGTGGGACAGGGGAGAGAGAGCAGTACTTC; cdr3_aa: CASSQDLSGTGEREQYF
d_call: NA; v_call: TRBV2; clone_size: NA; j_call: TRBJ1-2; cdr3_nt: TGTGCCAGCAGTGAATCTGGGGGAGGCGGCGGCTACACCTTC; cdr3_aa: CASSESGGGGGYTF
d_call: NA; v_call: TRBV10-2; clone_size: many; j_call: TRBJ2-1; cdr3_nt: TGCGCCAGCAGACCGGGACTCGTTAGAGATGAGCAGTTCTTC; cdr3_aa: CASRPGLVRDEQFF
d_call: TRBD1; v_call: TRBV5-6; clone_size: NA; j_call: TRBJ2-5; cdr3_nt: TGTGCCAGCAGCTGGGGGACAGGGATTAGGGAGACCCAGTACTTC; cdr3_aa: CASSWGTGIRETQYF
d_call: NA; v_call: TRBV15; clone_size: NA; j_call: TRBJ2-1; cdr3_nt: TGTGCCACCAGCAGAGAGGAGCGGTCCCACAATGAGCAGTTCTTC; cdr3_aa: CATSREERSHNEQFF
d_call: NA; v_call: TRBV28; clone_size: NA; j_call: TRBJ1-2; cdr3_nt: TGTGCCAGCAGCCTTCAATCGGCTGGCTACACCTTC; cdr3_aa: CASSLQSAGYTF
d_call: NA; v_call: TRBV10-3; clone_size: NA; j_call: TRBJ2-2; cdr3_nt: TGTGCCAGCCGAGGGGGATTTGACACCGGGGAGCTGTTTTTT; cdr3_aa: CASRGGFDTGELFF
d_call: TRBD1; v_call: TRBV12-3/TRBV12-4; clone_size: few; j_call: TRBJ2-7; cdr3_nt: TGTACCAGCAGTGACAGGGGGGGGTTTAAGGACGAGCAGTACTTC; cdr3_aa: CTSSDRGGFKDEQYF
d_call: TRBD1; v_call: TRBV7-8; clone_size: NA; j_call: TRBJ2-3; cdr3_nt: TGTGCCAGCACACTCCAGACAGGGGGAAACACAGATACGCAGTATTTT; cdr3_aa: CASTLQTGGNTDTQYF